A single sample gave rise to the 2 T cell receptor beta chains below, sequenced in a study of T-cell reconstitution after alpha-beta-depleted transplantation in children. Unique molecular identifiers were incorporated when the TCRbeta library was constructed. TCRdb processed the PCR reads anew with MiXCR; each CDR3 protein has one entry. The table lists a few hundred thousand distinct CDR3 sequences, around 10% of them singletons. Sample: peripheral blood, taken 180 days after TCRalphabeta/CD19-depleted stem cell transplant. Receptors were obtained from a male patient between 2 and 10 years old who had a stem cell transplant for chronic granulomatous disease, so the T cells may come from the graft donor.

This clonotype was seen at least ten times. The chain is built from TRBV28 and TRBJ2-1; 8 bases map to TRBD2. Trimming removed 5 bases from V and 5 bases from J; junction bases left unmatched: 8. CDR1 is MDHEN, CDR2 SYDVKM, per germline. The CDR3 contains 15 residues. The CDR3 is CASSKTGTRHNEQFF. CDR3 nucleotide sequence: TGTGCCAGCAGTAAAACCGGGACTAGGCACAATGAGCAGTTCTTC. Full variable domain (missing parts from reference TRBV28 and TRBJ2-1): DVKVTQSSRYLVKRTGEKVFLECVQDMDHENMFWYRQDPGLGLRLIYFSYDVKMKEKGDIPEGYSVSREKKERFSLILESASTNQTSMYLCASSKTGTRHNEQFFGPGTRLTVL.

This clonotype was seen repeatedly, ten times or more. The chain has TRBV7-8 and TRBJ2-4; D perhaps matches TRBD2 (5 bases). Trimming took 5 bases from V and 0 from J, leaving 11 bases between them. The CDR3 is made up of 15 amino acids. Germline-derived CDR1 and CDR2 are SGHVS and FQNEAQ. CDR3 DNA sequence: TGTGCCAGCAGCAAAAGCGGTTTAGCCAAAAACATTCAGTACTTC. Its protein product is CASSKSGLAKNIQYF.